This TCR beta chain appears in the sequencing data of a study of tumor T cells in aggressive B-cell lymphoma (dated 2017 in TCRdb). Libraries were prepared through the immunoSEQ multiplex PCR assay. Held by TCRdb, this immuneACCESS table contains in-frame sequences only and omits some clones. Under half of the omission traces to an unresolved V gene where checked; the cause of the rest is unknown. This sample is represented by some 2,500 clones; about nine tenths of them were singletons. Together, the top ten hold more than 4% of the sample. V loses 0 bases, J loses 7 bases, and the germline ends lie 14 bases apart. Taken from the germline V gene, the CDR1 and CDR2 loops are SGHRS and YFSETQ. From its cysteine to its phenylalanine, the CDR3 spans 15 amino acids. Only the CDR3 region is kept as DNA, spanning 45 bases read in frame from base 1. As concerns this clone: The specificity of this receptor is unknown. Base qualities are not at hand, and no much larger clone is one base apart.

The receptor was derived from an adult with diffuse large B cell lymphoma. The chain links TRBV5-1 with TRBJ2-1; perhaps TRBD2 is the D gene, with 5 bases matching. What was sequenced was tumor tissue. This receptor has the CDR3 CASSLVRAPGNEQFF. The nucleotide sequence reads as follows: TGCGCCAGCAGCTTGGTAAGGGCCCCGGGGAATGAGCAGTTCTTC. The variable domain in full, with residues beyond the CDR3 obtained from the reference TRBV5-1 and TRBJ2-1 genes, is KAGVTQTPRYLIKTRGQQVTLSCSPISGHRSVSWYQQTPGQGLQFLFEYFSETQRNKGNFPGRFSGRQFSNSRSEMNVSTLELGDSALYLCASSLVRAPGNEQFFGPGTRLTVL.